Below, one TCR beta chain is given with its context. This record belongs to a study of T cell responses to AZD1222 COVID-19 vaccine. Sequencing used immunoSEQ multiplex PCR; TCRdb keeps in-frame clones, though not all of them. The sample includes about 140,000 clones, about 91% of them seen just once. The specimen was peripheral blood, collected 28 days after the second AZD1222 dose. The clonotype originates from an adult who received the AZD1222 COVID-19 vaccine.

CDR3 DNA: TGCGCCAGCAGCCACGGACAGAAAGCTTTCTTT. This codes for CASSHGQKAFF. This chain joins TRBV5-1 and TRBJ1-1, with D perhaps matching TRBD1 (6 bases). V was cut by 4 bases and J by 9 bases, with 10 bases left in between. This CDR3 contains 11 residues. CDR1 and CDR2 (germline): SGHRS, YFSETQ.